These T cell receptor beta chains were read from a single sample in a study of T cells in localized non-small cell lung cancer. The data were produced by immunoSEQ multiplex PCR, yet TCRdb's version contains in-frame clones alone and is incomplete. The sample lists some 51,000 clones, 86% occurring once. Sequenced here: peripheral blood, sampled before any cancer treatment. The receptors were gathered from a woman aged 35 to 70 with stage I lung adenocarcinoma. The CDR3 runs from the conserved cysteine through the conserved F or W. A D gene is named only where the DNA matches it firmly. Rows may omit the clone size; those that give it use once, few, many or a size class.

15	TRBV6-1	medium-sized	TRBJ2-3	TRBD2	TGTGCCAGCAGTGAACTAGCGGGGGGGCCGGATACGCAGTATTTT	CASSELAGGPDTQYF
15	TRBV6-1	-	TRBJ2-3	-	TGTGCCAGCACCGAAGGGGGGGCCTGGACAGATACGCAGTATTTT	CASTEGGAWTDTQYF
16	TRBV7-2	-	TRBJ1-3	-	TGTGCCAGCAGCTTAGAATTAGGCAGCCCTGGAAACACCATATATTTT	CASSLELGSPGNTIYF
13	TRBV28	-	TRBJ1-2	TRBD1	TGTGCCAGCAGTTTAGACAGGGTTTATGGCTACACCTTC	CASSLDRVYGYTF
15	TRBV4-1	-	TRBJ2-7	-	TGCGCCAGCAGCCAAGTGGCAGGGATCCCCTACGAGCAGTACTTC	CASSQVAGIPYEQYF
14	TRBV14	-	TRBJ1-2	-	TGTGCCAGCAGCCAAGAAATTTCAGGGGATGGCTACACCTTC	CASSQEISGDGYTF
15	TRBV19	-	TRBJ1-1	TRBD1	TGTGCCAGTAGTATCCCAGGGGGCGCGAGGACTGAAGCTTTCTTT	CASSIPGGARTEAFF
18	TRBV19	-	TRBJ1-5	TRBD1	TGTGCCAGTAGCGCTATTGCAGGGGGCGATGGGAGCAATCAGCCCCAGCATTTT	CASSAIAGGDGSNQPQHF
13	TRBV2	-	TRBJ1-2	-	TGTGCCAGCAGGGAACAGGGATATGATGGCTACACCTTC	CASREQGYDGYTF
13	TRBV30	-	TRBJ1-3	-	TGTGCCTGGGACAGAGGCTCTGGAAACACCATATATTTT	CAWDRGSGNTIYF
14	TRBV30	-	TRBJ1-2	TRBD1	TGTGCCTGGAGTGCACAGGGGTGGGGCTATGGCTACACCTTC	CAWSAQGWGYGYTF
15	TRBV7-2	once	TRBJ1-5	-	TGTGCCAGCAGCCTCGGCGGGGGGAGCAATCAGCCCCAGCATTTT	CASSLGGGSNQPQHF
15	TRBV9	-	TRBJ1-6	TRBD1	TGTGCCAGCAGACAGGGGGCATCCTATAATTCACCCCTCCACTTT	CASRQGASYNSPLHF
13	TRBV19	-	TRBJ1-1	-	TGTGCCAGTAGTATCCTAAGCGGCACTGAAGCTTTCTTT	CASSILSGTEAFF
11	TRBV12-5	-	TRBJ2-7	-	TGTGCTAGTTCGGAAGGTTACGAGCAGTACTTC	CASSEGYEQYF
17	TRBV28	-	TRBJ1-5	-	TGTGCCAGCACCCCTGCAGGAAGGGAAATTAGCAATCAGCCCCAGCATTTT	CASTPAGREISNQPQHF
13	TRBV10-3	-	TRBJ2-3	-	TGTGCCATCAGTGATTGGAGCACAGATACGCAGTATTTT	CAISDWSTDTQYF
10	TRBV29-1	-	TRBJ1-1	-	TGCAGCGCAATGAACACTGAAGCTTTCTTT	CSAMNTEAFF
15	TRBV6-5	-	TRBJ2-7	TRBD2	TGTGCCAGCCGCCGTACTAGCGGGGAAAACTACGAGCAGTACTTC	CASRRTSGENYEQYF
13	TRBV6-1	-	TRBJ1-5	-	TGTGCCAGCAGTGATGGGAGGGTAGGGGCCCAGCATTTT	CASSDGRVGAQHF
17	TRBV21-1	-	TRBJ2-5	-	TGTGCCAGCAGCAAAAAGAGGAGAGGGGGACAACAAGAGACCCAGTACTTC	CASSKKRRGGQQETQYF
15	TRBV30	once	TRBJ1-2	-	TGTGCCTGGAGTGTACGGGGGGGGGCCCTTCATGGCTACACCTTC	CAWSVRGGALHGYTF
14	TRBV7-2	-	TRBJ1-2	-	TGTGCCAGCAGCTTATACACGACTAACTATGGCTACACCTTC	CASSLYTTNYGYTF
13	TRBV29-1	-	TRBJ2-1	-	TGCAGCGTTGAGCCCAGGGCGGACAATGAGCAGTTCTTC	CSVEPRADNEQFF
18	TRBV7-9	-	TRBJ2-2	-	TGTGCCAGCTTAGGGTTTCTTCTTGGATCTATTGACACCGGGGAGCTGTTTTTT	CASLGFLLGSIDTGELFF
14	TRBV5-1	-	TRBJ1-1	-	TGCGCCAGCAGCAATCGGATTGGAAACACTGAAGCTTTCTTT	CASSNRIGNTEAFF
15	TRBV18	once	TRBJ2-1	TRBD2	TGTGCCAGCTCACTCTCGGGGGGATCCTACAATGAGCAGTTCTTC	CASSLSGGSYNEQFF
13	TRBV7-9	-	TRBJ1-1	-	TGTGCCAGCGCCGGGGGCGCCGACACTGAAGCTTTCTTT	CASAGGADTEAFF
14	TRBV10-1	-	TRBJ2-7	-	TGCGCCAGCAGTAACAAAATGCTGGGTGTCGAGCAGTACTTC	CASSNKMLGVEQYF
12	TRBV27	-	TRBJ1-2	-	TGTGCCAGCGGTCTATCAGGGTATGGCTACGCCTTC	CASGLSGYGYAF
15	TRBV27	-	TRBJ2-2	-	TGTGCCAGCATTCGGGTGGCAGGAGACACCGGGGAGCTGTTTTTT	CASIRVAGDTGELFF
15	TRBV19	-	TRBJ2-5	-	TGTGCCAGTAGACAGGACCTAATCTCTGGGGAGACCCAGTACTTC	CASRQDLISGETQYF
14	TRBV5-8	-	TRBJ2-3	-	TGTGCCAGCAGCCTCGGGGTAGGAGCGGATACGCAGTATTTT	CASSLGVGADTQYF
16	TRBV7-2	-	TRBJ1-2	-	TGTGCCAGCAGCTTACGTAAACCAGGGGAGAACTATGGCTACACCTTC	CASSLRKPGENYGYTF
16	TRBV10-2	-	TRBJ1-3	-	TGCGCCAGCACTCAAACAGGGCCCGCCTCTGGAAACACCATATATTTT	CASTQTGPASGNTIYF
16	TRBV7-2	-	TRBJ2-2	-	TGTGCCAGCAGCTTAGCCCTCCCTAGGAACACCGGGGAGCTGTTTTTT	CASSLALPRNTGELFF
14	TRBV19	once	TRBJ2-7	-	TGTGCCAGTAGTATAGGGTTCAGTGAGTACGAGCAGTACTTC	CASSIGFSEYEQYF
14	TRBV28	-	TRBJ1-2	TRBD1	TGTGCCAGCAGTCCCATCTCAGGGGGCTACGGCTACACCTTC	CASSPISGGYGYTF
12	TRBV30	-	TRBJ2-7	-	TGTGCCTGGAGTCAGACCCCCTGGGAGCAGTACTTC	CAWSQTPWEQYF
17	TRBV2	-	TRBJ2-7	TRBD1	TGTGCCAGCAGTCAAGACAGGGAAGACCGGGGCGCCTACGAGCAGTACTTC	CASSQDREDRGAYEQYF
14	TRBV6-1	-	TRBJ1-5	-	TGTGCCAGCAGCGCGACTGATAGCAATCAGCCCCAGCATTTT	CASSATDSNQPQHF
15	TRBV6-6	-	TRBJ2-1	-	TGTGCCAGCAGGACTACAGGGACCTCCTACAATGAGCAGTTCTTC	CASRTTGTSYNEQFF
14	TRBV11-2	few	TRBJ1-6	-	TGTGCCAGCAGCTTAGGGCAGGGAAATTCACCCCTCCACTTT	CASSLGQGNSPLHF
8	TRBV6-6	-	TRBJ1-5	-	TGTGCCAGCGGGCCCCAGCATTTT	CASGPQHF
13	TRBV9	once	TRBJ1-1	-	TGTGCCAGCAGCGTAGATTTTCAGGGTGAAGCTTTCTTT	CASSVDFQGEAFF
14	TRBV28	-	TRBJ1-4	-	TGTGCCAGCAGTTTAGACGGTGCTAATGAAAAACTGTTTTTT	CASSLDGANEKLFF
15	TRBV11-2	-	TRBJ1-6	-	TGTGCCAGCAGCTTAGAGTGGGGATATAATTCACCCCTCCACTTT	CASSLEWGYNSPLHF
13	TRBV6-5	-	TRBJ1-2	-	TGTGCCAGCAGTTACTCAGGGAGCTATGGCTACACCTTC	CASSYSGSYGYTF
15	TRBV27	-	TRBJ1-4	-	TGTGCCAGCAGTTTATTGGGGGGTTCTAATGAAAAACTGTTTTTT	CASSLLGGSNEKLFF
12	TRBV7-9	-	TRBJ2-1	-	TGTGCCAGCAGCTTACCGAACAATGAGCAGTTCTTC	CASSLPNNEQFF
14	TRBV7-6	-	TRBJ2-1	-	TGTGCCAGCAGCTTCGGACTAAAAATGGGTGAGCAGTTCTTC	CASSFGLKMGEQFF
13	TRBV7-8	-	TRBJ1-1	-	TGTGCCAGCAGCTGGGACCGGAACACTGAAGCTTTCTTT	CASSWDRNTEAFF
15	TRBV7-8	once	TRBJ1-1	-	TGTGCCAGCAGCCCGGGCGGCAGGTCGGGCACTGAAGCTTTCTTT	CASSPGGRSGTEAFF